The 2 T cell receptor beta chains reported below all come from one sample, sequenced in a study of tumor and adjacent non-tumor tissue in lung cancer. Three rounds of nested PCR, following a modified ARM-PCR protocol, produced the TCRbeta library. TCRdb used MiXCR to reprocess the multiplex PCR reads, holding one entry per CDR3 protein. The sample includes 75,000 to 80,000 distinct CDR3 sequences, less than 85% of them seen just once. RNA was extracted from bulk tissue without any cell sorting. The normal lung tissue was taken more than 3 cm from the tumor edge. Sequenced input: distant non-tumor lung tissue. The source is a man between 65 and 85 years old with non-small cell lung cancer.

This clonotype was seen once. Without the conserved terminal phenylalanine or tryptophan, this CDR3 likely stems from a read error. V is TRBV11-2 and J is TRBJ2-2; no reliable D call. The CDR3 covers 13 residues. Germline V gene data show CDR1 as SGHAT and CDR2 as FQNNGV. CDR3 in amino acids: CTSSLQRRGELFV. CDR3 in DNA: TGTACCAGCAGCTTACAGCGTCGAGGGGAGCTGTTTGTT.

With respect to this clonotype: Since a much larger clone is just one base distant, this may be a read error. J is TRBJ2-7 and V is TRBV6-5, with a weak D call TRBD1 (5 bases). The CDR3 runs to 16 residues. Germline V gives CDR1 MNHEY, CDR2 SVGAGI. CDR3 sequence (DNA): TGTGCCAGCAGTTATTCCCGGGCAGGGTCTGCCTACGGGCAGTACTTC. Protein product: CASSYSRAGSAYGQYF.